This T cell receptor beta chain was retrieved from a study of blood T cells in healthy people across ages. Study observations and caveats: While age rose, TCR beta diversity per million T cells dropped in a roughly linear way.

This clonotype turned up a few times. Its antigen is still unknown. Peripheral blood samples of around 9.8 milliliters were drawn from each donor. The CDR3 consists of 13 residues. The ends were cut back, 3 bases at V and 8 bases at J, with 13 bases in the middle. Germline V gives CDR1 LNHNV, CDR2 YYDKDF (reference sequence). For the second PCR, which ran for about 6 to 11 cycles, a sample-barcoded 5' primer and a J-beta primer mix were used. Every sample gave at least 2.5 million paired-end reads containing CDR3. TCRdb ran MiXCR on the 5' RACE reads and lists one entry per CDR3 protein. The data show around 1.5 million distinct CDR3 sequences, with about 31% seen just once and 11% held by the top ten.

Sequenced material: blood. The sequence came from a woman aged 25 to 45 in good health. The chain links TRBV15 to TRBJ1-2; D possibly corresponds to TRBD1 (6 bases). Written as DNA, the CDR3 is TGTGCCACCAGCAGCGAGGGGGGAAGGGGCTACACCTTC. Encoded protein: CATSSEGGRGYTF.